A selection of T cell receptor beta chains follows, all from one sample in a study of blood T cell repertoires in COVID-19. Sequencing used immunoSEQ multiplex PCR; TCRdb keeps in-frame clones, though not all of them. The sample lists some 170,000 clones; approximately 80% were seen once. The sample comprised PBMCs or T cells enriched from blood (not recorded which). These receptors were taken from a man in his fifties who had recovered from COVID-19. Both conserved end residues are part of each CDR3. The D gene is left open where the match is weak. Clone sizes are given selectively: once, few, many, or a class where the clone is expanded.

.,.,TRBV9,TRBJ2-3,CASTLGQGKDTQYF,TGTGCCAGCACCTTGGGGCAGGGAAAAGATACGCAGTATTTT
.,TRBD1,TRBV18,TRBJ1-1,CASSPGTGVAYTEAFF,TGTGCCAGCTCCCCCGGGACAGGGGTCGCTTACACTGAAGCTTTCTTT
.,.,TRBV12-3/TRBV12-4,TRBJ2-7,CASSLWQVDEQYF,TGTGCCAGCAGTTTATGGCAGGTCGACGAGCAGTACTTC
.,.,TRBV3-1/TRBV3-2,TRBJ1-2,CASSQGRVWTNYGYTF,TGTGCCAGCAGCCAAGGACGGGTCTGGACTAACTATGGCTACACCTTC
.,.,TRBV3-1/TRBV3-2,TRBJ1-2,CASSLGGASYGYTF,TGTGCCAGCAGCCTGGGGGGGGCGAGCTATGGCTACACCTTC
.,TRBD1,TRBV19,TRBJ1-1,CASSPSGLVGGRTEAFF,TGTGCCAGTAGTCCTAGTGGGTTGGTAGGGGGCAGGACTGAAGCTTTCTTT
few,TRBD1,TRBV5-1,TRBJ1-1,CASSLQGGDTEAFF,TGCGCCAGCAGCTTACAGGGGGGAGACACTGAAGCTTTCTTT
.,TRBD2,TRBV7-2,TRBJ2-3,CASSWVGGTRTDTQYF,TGTGCCAGCAGCTGGGTCGGGGGGACGAGGACAGATACGCAGTATTTT
.,TRBD1,TRBV14,TRBJ2-7,CASSHITQGMVSHEQYF,TGTGCCAGCAGCCACATAACACAGGGGATGGTCTCTCACGAGCAGTACTTC
.,.,TRBV2,TRBJ2-1,CASSETPPRSSYNEQFF,TGTGCCAGCAGTGAAACGCCTCCGAGAAGCTCCTACAATGAGCAGTTCTTC
.,.,TRBV6-1,TRBJ1-2,CASSEIRTDGYTF,TGTGCCAGCAGTGAGATAAGGACAGATGGCTACACCTTC
.,.,TRBV4-1,TRBJ2-3,CASSQDWGRYADTQYF,TGCGCCAGCAGCCAAGATTGGGGCAGGTATGCAGATACGCAGTATTTT
.,.,TRBV7-2,TRBJ2-3,CASSRGAQGWGTQYF,TGTGCCAGCAGCCGCGGGGCTCAAGGATGGGGTACGCAGTATTTT
.,.,TRBV4-2,TRBJ1-3,CASSLNTGSGNTIYF,TGTGCCAGCAGCCTTAATACAGGGTCTGGAAACACCATATATTTT